The TCR beta chain described here comes from a study of T cell repertoires in cytomegalovirus infection. The overall study: Shared public TCR beta signatures pointed to both CMV infection and a matching HLA type. Whole-study results and caveats: The cumulative frequency of public TCR beta families identified carriers of CMV plus the relevant HLA.

There are a few counts of this clonotype. Its target is not known. TCRdb re-analysed the reads in MiXCR, keeping a single row per CDR3 protein. The sample consists of roughly 200,000 distinct CDR3 sequences, 17% of them appearing once. The CDR3 covers 15 residues. The ends lost 5 bases at V and 3 bases at J; junction bases unmatched: 7. This sequence originates from a human donor in good health (CMV status not recorded). Some clones in this sample may be carry-over from other donors' samples. The chain uses TRBV12-3 or TRBV12-4 and TRBJ1-5; 7 nucleotides align to TRBD1. Sequenced sample: CD8+ T cells from PBMCs. The CDR3 DNA reads TGTGCCAGCAGTAGCCCGGGGACAGTCAATCAGCCCCAGCATTTT. As protein: CASSSPGTVNQPQHF.